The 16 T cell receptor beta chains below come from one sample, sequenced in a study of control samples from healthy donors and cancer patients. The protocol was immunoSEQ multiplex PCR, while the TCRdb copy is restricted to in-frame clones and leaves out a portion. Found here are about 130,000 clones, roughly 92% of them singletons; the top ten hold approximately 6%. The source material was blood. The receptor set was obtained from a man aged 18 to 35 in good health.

CDR3 nucleotide sequence: TGTGCCTGGAGTACAAGACAGGGATGGGATTCACCCCTCCACTTT. As protein: CAWSTRQGWDSPLHF. This chain links TRBV30 with TRBJ1-6, with 7 bases identical to TRBD1. Germline V CDR1 and CDR2: GTSNPN, SVGIG (reference sequence). CDR3 length equals 15 residues. With 2 bases clipped from V and 8 bases from J, the junction kept 9 bases outside the gene matches.

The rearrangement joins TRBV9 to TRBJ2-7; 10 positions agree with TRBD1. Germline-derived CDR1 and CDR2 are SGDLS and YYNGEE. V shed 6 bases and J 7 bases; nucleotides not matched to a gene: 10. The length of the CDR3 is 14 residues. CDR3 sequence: CASTPGTGAKEQYF. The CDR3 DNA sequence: TGTGCCAGCACCCCCGGGACAGGGGCAAAAGAGCAGTACTTC.

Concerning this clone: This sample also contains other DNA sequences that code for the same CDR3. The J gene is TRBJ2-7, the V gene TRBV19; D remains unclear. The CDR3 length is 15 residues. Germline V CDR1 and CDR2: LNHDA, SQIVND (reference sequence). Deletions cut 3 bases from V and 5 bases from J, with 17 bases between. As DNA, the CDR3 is TGTGCCAGTAGTATGAGTTCCTCATTATTGAACGAGCAGTACTTC. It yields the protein CASSMSSSLLNEQYF.

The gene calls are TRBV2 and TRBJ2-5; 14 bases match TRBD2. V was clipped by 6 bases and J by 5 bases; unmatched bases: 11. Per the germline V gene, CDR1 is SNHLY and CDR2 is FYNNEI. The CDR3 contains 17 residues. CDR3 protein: CASRETSGGASGETQYF. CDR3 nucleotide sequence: TGTGCCAGCAGGGAGACTAGCGGGGGGGCCTCAGGGGAGACCCAGTACTTC.

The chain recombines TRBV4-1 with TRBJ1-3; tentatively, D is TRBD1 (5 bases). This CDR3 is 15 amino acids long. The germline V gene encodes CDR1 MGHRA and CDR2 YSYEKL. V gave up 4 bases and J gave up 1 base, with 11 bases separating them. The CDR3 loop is CASSLQGLSGNTIYF. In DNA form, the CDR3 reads TGCGCCAGCAGCCTCCAGGGTTTGTCTGGAAACACCATATATTTT.

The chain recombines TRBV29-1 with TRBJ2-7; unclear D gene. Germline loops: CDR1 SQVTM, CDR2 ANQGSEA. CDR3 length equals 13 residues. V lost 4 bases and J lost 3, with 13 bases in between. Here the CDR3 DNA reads TGCAGCGTTGTCCCCGGGCCCGGCTACGAGCAGTACTTC. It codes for CSVVPGPGYEQYF.

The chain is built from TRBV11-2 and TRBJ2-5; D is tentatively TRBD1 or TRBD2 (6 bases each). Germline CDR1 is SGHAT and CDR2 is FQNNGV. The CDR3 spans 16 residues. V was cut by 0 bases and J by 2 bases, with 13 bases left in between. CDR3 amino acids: CASSLERGTQQETQYF. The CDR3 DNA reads TGTGCCAGCAGCTTAGAGCGCGGGACACAGCAAGAGACCCAGTACTTC.

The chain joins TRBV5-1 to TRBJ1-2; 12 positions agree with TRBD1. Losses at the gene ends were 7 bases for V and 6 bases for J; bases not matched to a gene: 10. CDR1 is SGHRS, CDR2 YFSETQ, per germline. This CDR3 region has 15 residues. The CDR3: CASSYAGTGGDGYTF. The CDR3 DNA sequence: TGCGCCAGCTCCTACGCCGGGACAGGGGGCGATGGCTACACCTTC.

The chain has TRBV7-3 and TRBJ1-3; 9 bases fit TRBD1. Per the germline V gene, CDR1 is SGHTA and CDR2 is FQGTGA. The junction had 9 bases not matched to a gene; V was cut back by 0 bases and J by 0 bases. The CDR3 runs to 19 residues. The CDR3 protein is CASSLTGQGTLPSGNTIYF. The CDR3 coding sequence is TGTGCCAGCAGCTTAACGGGACAGGGAACCTTACCCTCTGGAAACACCATATATTTT.

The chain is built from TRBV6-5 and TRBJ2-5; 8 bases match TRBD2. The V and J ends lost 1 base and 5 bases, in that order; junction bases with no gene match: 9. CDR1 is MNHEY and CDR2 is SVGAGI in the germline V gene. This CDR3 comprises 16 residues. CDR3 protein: CASSYFLASGWETQYF. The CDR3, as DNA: TGTGCCAGCAGTTACTTTTTGGCTAGCGGGTGGGAGACCCAGTACTTC.

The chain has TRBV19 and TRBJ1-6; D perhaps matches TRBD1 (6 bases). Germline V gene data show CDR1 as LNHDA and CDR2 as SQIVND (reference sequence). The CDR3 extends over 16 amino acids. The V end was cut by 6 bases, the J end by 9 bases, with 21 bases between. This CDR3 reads CASRSYLKTGSSPLHF. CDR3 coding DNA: TGTGCCAGTAGAAGCTACCTTAAAACAGGGTCTTCACCCCTCCACTTT.

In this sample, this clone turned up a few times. DNA of the CDR3: TGTGCCAGCAGTGAAGGGGAAAACTATGGCTACACCTTC. Translated, it gives CASSEGENYGYTF. The V call is TRBV6-1, the J call TRBJ1-2; D is uncertain. The CDR3 spans 13 residues. The germline V gene has CDR1 MNHNS and CDR2 SASEGT. Trimming took 1 base from V and 2 from J, leaving 5 bases between them.

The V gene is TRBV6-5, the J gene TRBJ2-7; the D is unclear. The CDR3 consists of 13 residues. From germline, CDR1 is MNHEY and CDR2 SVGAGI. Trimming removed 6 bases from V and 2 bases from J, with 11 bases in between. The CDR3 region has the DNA TGTGCCAGCAGCCTCGACGGCACCTACGAGCAGTACTTC. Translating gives CASSLDGTYEQYF.

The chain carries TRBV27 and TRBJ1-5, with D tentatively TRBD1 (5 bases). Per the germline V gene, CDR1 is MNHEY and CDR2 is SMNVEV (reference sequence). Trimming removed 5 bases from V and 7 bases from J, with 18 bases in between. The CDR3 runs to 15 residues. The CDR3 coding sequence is TGTGCCAGCAGTCGCCTTGCAGGGCAGTCGCAGCCCCAGCATTTT. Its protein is CASSRLAGQSQPQHF.

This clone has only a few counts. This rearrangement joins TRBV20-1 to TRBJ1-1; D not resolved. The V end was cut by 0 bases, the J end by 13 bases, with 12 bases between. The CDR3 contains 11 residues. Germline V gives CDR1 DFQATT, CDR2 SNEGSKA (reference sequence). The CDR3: CSARDRSLGFF. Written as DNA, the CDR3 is TGCAGTGCTAGAGATAGGTCTCTCGGTTTCTTT.

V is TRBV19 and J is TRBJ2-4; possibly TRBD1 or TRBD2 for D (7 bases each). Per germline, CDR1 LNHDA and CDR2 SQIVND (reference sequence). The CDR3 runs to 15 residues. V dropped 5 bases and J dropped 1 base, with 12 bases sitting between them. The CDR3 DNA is TGTGCCAGTAGTCCGCAGGGGGGGGCCAAAAACATTCAGTACTTC. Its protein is CASSPQGGAKNIQYF.